The following is a T cell receptor (beta chain) sequence with its context. Antigen specificity is unknown. The CDR3 is made up of 13 amino acids. Germline CDR1 is ENHRY and CDR2 is SYGVKD. V lost 10 bases, J lost 7 bases, and 9 bases stayed unmatched. With 60 Vbeta and 13 Jbeta primers, the PCR was carried out. Assay: immunoSEQ multiplex PCR; the TCRdb copy retains only in-frame clones and omits some. Here the sample spans 100,000 to 150,000 clones, 75% to 90% being singletons. This sample is drawn from a study of cytomegalovirus exposure and HLA in healthy donors. Study-wide findings and caveats: In most subjects, TCR beta sequences reportedly gave accurate predictions of HLA-A and HLA-B alleles.

This receptor was taken from a man younger than 30 in good health and CMV-seropositive. The chain combines TRBV10-3 with TRBJ1-4, with TRBD1 matching over 7 bases. Sample: PBMCs. The CDR3 protein is CATGTAGGEKLFF. In nucleotides, the CDR3 is TGTGCCACGGGGACAGCGGGGGGTGAAAAACTGTTTTTT.